This entry lists 7 T cell receptor beta chains sequenced from one sample in a study of a mutant IDH1 vaccine in newly diagnosed glioma. The repertoire was sequenced with immunoSEQ multiplex PCR; TCRdb's copy has only in-frame clones and lacks some. This table holds tens of thousands of clones, approximately 83% found once. Time point of the sample: baseline, week 1 (first vaccination visit). As to treatment: pre-vaccination baseline after standard-of-care therapy. Sequenced here: PBMCs, sampled from a glioma patient treated with radiotherapy, temozolomide or both. These receptors were taken from a woman aged 45-65 years with glioma.

This chain connects TRBV30 to TRBJ1-1; TRBD1 matches 8 bases. The germline V gene encodes CDR1 GTSNPN and CDR2 SVGIG (reference sequence). This CDR3 spans 15 amino acids. The V gene end was trimmed by 2 bases and the J gene end by 11 bases; junction bases not matched to a gene: 16. The CDR3 sequence: CAWSPLDRDRGQAFF. CDR3 in DNA: TGTGCCTGGAGTCCGTTGGACAGGGATCGGGGGCAGGCTTTCTTT.

The V call is TRBV19, the J call TRBJ1-1, with a weak D call TRBD1 (6 bases). The CDR3 consists of 14 residues. CDR1 is LNHDA, CDR2 SQIVND, per germline (reference sequence). V lost 4 bases and J lost 2, with 11 bases in between. The CDR3 sequence: CASSTTGFNTEAFF. The DNA for the CDR3 is TGTGCCAGTAGTACAACAGGGTTTAACACTGAAGCTTTCTTT. The whole variable domain, remainder taken from reference TRBV19 and TRBJ1-1, is DGGITQSPKYLFRKEGQNVTLSCEQNLNHDAMYWYRQDPGQGLRLIYYSQIVNDFQKGDIAEGYSVSREKKESFPLTVTSAQKNPTAFYLCASSTTGFNTEAFFGQGTRLTVV.

The chain is built from TRBV19 and TRBJ1-2, with 7 positions matching TRBD1. The CDR3 has 14 residues. V was pared by 10 bases and J by 4 bases, with 12 bases of the junction left unmatched. Germline V CDR1 and CDR2: LNHDA, SQIVND (reference sequence). The CDR3 DNA reads as TGTGCCACTCTCGACTTCCGGGACAGCTATGGCTACACCTTC. Translation: CATLDFRDSYGYTF.

The CDR3 loop reads CASSEDQYSYNSPLHF. As DNA, the CDR3 is TGTGCCAGCAGTGAAGATCAGTACTCCTATAATTCACCCCTCCACTTT. The V call is TRBV6-1, the J call TRBJ1-6; D gene uncertain. The CDR3 spans 16 residues. Germline values: CDR1 MNHNS, CDR2 SASEGT. V was pared by 1 base and J by 0 bases, with 7 bases between.

The rearrangement joins TRBV27 to TRBJ2-7; D is ambiguous. Deletions cut 4 bases from V and 1 base from J, with 8 bases between. The CDR3 covers 13 residues. From germline, CDR1 is MNHEY and CDR2 SMNVEV (reference sequence). In DNA form, the CDR3 reads TGTGCCAGCAGTTATGCCGAGTCCTACGAGCAGTACTTC. As protein: CASSYAESYEQYF.

The V call is TRBV10-2, the J call TRBJ1-5; 7 nucleotides match TRBD1. The CDR3 is 14 amino acids. Germline V gene lookup returns CDR1 WSHSY and CDR2 SAAADI. Trimming took 6 bases from V and 2 from J; bases not matched to a gene: 4. CDR3 amino acids: CASRPGQGNQPQHF. The CDR3 DNA reads TGCGCCAGCAGACCTGGACAGGGCAATCAGCCCCAGCATTTT.

This rearrangement joins TRBV11-1 to TRBJ1-1, with D possibly matching TRBD1 (6 bases). The CDR3 has 13 residues. V lost 3 bases and J lost 14, with 19 bases in between. The germline V gene encodes CDR1 SGHAT and CDR2 FQDESV (reference sequence). In DNA form, the CDR3 reads TGTGCCAGCAGCTTGTCGGCGAGGACAGAGAGCTTCTTT. Translated: CASSLSARTESFF.